This T cell receptor (beta chain) was found in a study of control samples from healthy donors and cancer patients. Clones were sequenced by immunoSEQ multiplex PCR, and TCRdb holds only the in-frame ones, with some missing. The data show 29,000 or so clones, with 70% to 90% seen just once and about 3.6% held by the top ten. Trimming stripped 7 bases from V and 1 base from J, with 16 bases between. CDR1 is SGHTA, CDR2 FQGNSA, per germline. The CDR3 is 16 amino acids. This TCR derives from a female donor with melanoma. V usage is TRBV7-2 and J usage is TRBJ2-2, with D perhaps assigned TRBD1 or TRBD2 (5 bases each). Sample: formalin-fixed, paraffin-embedded tissue. CDR3 coding DNA: TGTGCCAGCATCACGGGACCAGGCAGGAACACCGGGGAGCTGTTTTTT. Translating gives CASITGPGRNTGELFF. Looking up the rest from reference TRBV7-2 and TRBJ2-2 gives the full variable domain: GAGVSQSPSNKVTEKGKDVELRCDPISGHTALYWYRQSLGQGLEFLIYFQGNSAPDKSGLPSDRFSAERTGGSVSTLTIQRTQQEDSAVYLCASITGPGRNTGELFFGEGSRLTVL.